Listed below are T cell receptor beta chains from one sample, sequenced in a study of T-cell reconstitution after alpha-beta-depleted transplantation in children. Using its own MiXCR run on the PCR reads, TCRdb lists one record per CDR3 protein. The sample has about a million distinct CDR3 sequences, roughly 31% seen once. The sequencing used PBMCs, mostly from graft donor cells, collected 360 days after TCRalphabeta/CD19-depleted stem cell transplant. The receptors originated from a boy under three years old who had a stem cell transplant for SCID, so the T cells may come from the graft donor. CDR3s include the opening cysteine and the closing phenylalanine or tryptophan. The D gene is left open where the match is weak. Rows give clone size only sometimes, using once, few, many, or a class for an expanded clone.

d_gene: .
abundance: .
j_gene: TRBJ2-1
v_gene: TRBV19
CDR3nt: TGTGCCAGTACGTATTTCGCGGGCAGCCCGATTCCATTCTACAATGAGCAGTTCTTC
CDR3aa: CASTYFAGSPIPFYNEQFF

d_gene: .
abundance: few
j_gene: TRBJ1-1
v_gene: TRBV5-1
CDR3nt: TGCGCCAGCAGCTTCGGGGAGACGAAAGCTTTCTTT
CDR3aa: CASSFGETKAFF

d_gene: .
abundance: many
j_gene: TRBJ2-6
v_gene: TRBV2
CDR3nt: TGTGCCAGCAGTTTATCACCACTCCGGGGGGCCAACGTCCTGACTTTC
CDR3aa: CASSLSPLRGANVLTF

d_gene: TRBD2
abundance: .
j_gene: TRBJ2-1
v_gene: TRBV20-1
CDR3nt: TGCAGTGCCGTGGGGGGAGGGGATGAGCAGTTCTTC
CDR3aa: CSAVGGGDEQFF

d_gene: .
abundance: .
j_gene: TRBJ2-3
v_gene: TRBV30
CDR3nt: TGTGCCTGGACGGCTGGCCTTAACACAGATACGCAGTATTTT
CDR3aa: CAWTAGLNTDTQYF

d_gene: .
abundance: .
j_gene: TRBJ2-3
v_gene: TRBV12-3/TRBV12-4
CDR3nt: TGTGCCAGCAGGATAGCCGCAGATACGCAGTATTTT
CDR3aa: CASRIAADTQYF

d_gene: .
abundance: few
j_gene: TRBJ1-3
v_gene: TRBV12-3/TRBV12-4
CDR3nt: TGTGCCAGCAGTTTGGCCAACCGGGGGAACACCATATATTTT
CDR3aa: CASSLANRGNTIYF

d_gene: TRBD1
abundance: .
j_gene: TRBJ2-5
v_gene: TRBV11-2
CDR3nt: TGTGCCAGCAGCTTAGGGGACAGGTGGGAGAGAACCCAGTACTTC
CDR3aa: CASSLGDRWERTQYF

d_gene: .
abundance: .
j_gene: TRBJ2-1
v_gene: TRBV29-1
CDR3nt: TGCAGCGTTGTCCAACAGGGTACTGAGCAGTTCTTC
CDR3aa: CSVVQQGTEQFF

d_gene: .
abundance: .
j_gene: TRBJ2-7
v_gene: TRBV4-3
CDR3nt: TGCGCCAGCAGCCCATACGGAGACAAGGGTTCCTACGAGCAGTACTTC
CDR3aa: CASSPYGDKGSYEQYF

d_gene: .
abundance: .
j_gene: TRBJ1-1
v_gene: TRBV19
CDR3nt: TGTGCCAGTAGACCCGGTTCAGGGGTGGCGAACACTGAAGCTTTCTTT
CDR3aa: CASRPGSGVANTEAFF

d_gene: .
abundance: few
j_gene: TRBJ2-1
v_gene: TRBV4-1
CDR3nt: TGCGCCAGCAGCCCGCCGGGGGCACCAATCTACAATGAGCAGTTCTTC
CDR3aa: CASSPPGAPIYNEQFF

d_gene: .
abundance: few
j_gene: TRBJ2-3
v_gene: TRBV4-3
CDR3nt: TGCGCCAGCAGCCAAGATGATGGAGTCATAGATACGCAGTATTTT
CDR3aa: CASSQDDGVIDTQYF

d_gene: .
abundance: few
j_gene: TRBJ2-3
v_gene: TRBV7-2
CDR3nt: TGTGCCAGCAGCTTTACCGGGCTTAGCACAGATACGCAGTATTTT
CDR3aa: CASSFTGLSTDTQYF

d_gene: TRBD1
abundance: many
j_gene: TRBJ2-1
v_gene: TRBV28
CDR3nt: TGTGCCATCAGGGAACTGGGGGCAGGGGGAAATGAGCAGTTCTTC
CDR3aa: CAIRELGAGGNEQFF

d_gene: .
abundance: .
j_gene: TRBJ1-1
v_gene: TRBV20-1
CDR3nt: TGCAGTGCTAGAGGTGCGTACGGGACTGAAGCTTTCTTT
CDR3aa: CSARGAYGTEAFF

d_gene: .
abundance: .
j_gene: TRBJ1-5
v_gene: TRBV5-1
CDR3nt: TGCGCCAGCAGCTTGTCGACGCAGAATAGCAATCAGCCCCAGCATTTT
CDR3aa: CASSLSTQNSNQPQHF

d_gene: .
abundance: .
j_gene: TRBJ2-7
v_gene: TRBV6-2/TRBV6-3
CDR3nt: TGTGCCAGCAGTTACTCGGGCAGAGGGTCCAGCTACGAGCAGTACTTC
CDR3aa: CASSYSGRGSSYEQYF

d_gene: TRBD1
abundance: .
j_gene: TRBJ2-7
v_gene: TRBV6-2/TRBV6-3
CDR3nt: TGTGCCAGCAGTTACACGCCGACAGGGACCGAGCAGTACTTC
CDR3aa: CASSYTPTGTEQYF

d_gene: .
abundance: .
j_gene: TRBJ2-2
v_gene: TRBV27
CDR3nt: TGTGCCAGCAGTTTACGACGAACAGGTTGGGACACCGGGGAGCTGTTTTTT
CDR3aa: CASSLRRTGWDTGELFF

d_gene: .
abundance: .
j_gene: TRBJ1-3
v_gene: TRBV5-1
CDR3nt: TGCGCCAGCAGCTCCGATGGTGGAGTTGGAAACACCATATATTTT
CDR3aa: CASSSDGGVGNTIYF

d_gene: .
abundance: .
j_gene: TRBJ2-6
v_gene: TRBV20-1
CDR3nt: TGCAGCACAGAAAACCAGGGCCGGTGGAGCTCTGGGGCCAACGTCCTGACTTTC
CDR3aa: CSTENQGRWSSGANVLTF

d_gene: .
abundance: few
j_gene: TRBJ2-7
v_gene: TRBV20-1
CDR3nt: TGCAGTGCTAGAGACCAAGGGCCATCCTACGAGCAGTACTTC
CDR3aa: CSARDQGPSYEQYF

d_gene: .
abundance: few
j_gene: TRBJ2-1
v_gene: TRBV4-3
CDR3nt: TGCGCCAGCAGCCGAATAGTCGTAAGCTCCTACAATGAGCAGTTCTTC
CDR3aa: CASSRIVVSSYNEQFF

d_gene: .
abundance: .
j_gene: TRBJ1-1
v_gene: TRBV20-1
CDR3nt: TGCAGTGCTCTTCTAGACGGGGTCACTGAAGCTTTCTTT
CDR3aa: CSALLDGVTEAFF

d_gene: TRBD2
abundance: .
j_gene: TRBJ2-1
v_gene: TRBV11-1
CDR3nt: TGTGCCAGCAGCTTGCCCCCGGGGGGGTACAATGAGCAGTTCTTC
CDR3aa: CASSLPPGGYNEQFF

d_gene: .
abundance: few
j_gene: TRBJ2-1
v_gene: TRBV20-1
CDR3nt: TGCAGTGCTAGAGATCCGTGGGGCCGGTACAATGAGCAGTTCTTC
CDR3aa: CSARDPWGRYNEQFF

d_gene: TRBD2
abundance: few
j_gene: TRBJ2-1
v_gene: TRBV7-3
CDR3nt: TGTGCCAGCAGCTTTAGCGGGGGGGCCGGTGAGCAGTTCTTC
CDR3aa: CASSFSGGAGEQFF

d_gene: .
abundance: .
j_gene: TRBJ2-2
v_gene: TRBV20-1
CDR3nt: TGCAGTGCCCTCCCCTCCCGGGGCGCAGGCGGGGAGCTGTTTTTT
CDR3aa: CSALPSRGAGGELFF

d_gene: .
abundance: many
j_gene: TRBJ1-1
v_gene: TRBV6-6
CDR3nt: TGTGCCAGCATTCAGGGTTCCGCCACTGAAGCTTTCTTT
CDR3aa: CASIQGSATEAFF

d_gene: .
abundance: few
j_gene: TRBJ2-6
v_gene: TRBV5-1
CDR3nt: TGCGCCAGCAGCTTGGAACATAACTCTGGGGCCAACGTCCTGACTTTC
CDR3aa: CASSLEHNSGANVLTF

d_gene: .
abundance: .
j_gene: TRBJ1-5
v_gene: TRBV20-1
CDR3nt: TGCAGTGCTAGATCTCAGGGAGCTAGCGGCAATCAGCCCCAGCATTTT
CDR3aa: CSARSQGASGNQPQHF

d_gene: TRBD2
abundance: .
j_gene: TRBJ2-1
v_gene: TRBV7-2
CDR3nt: TGTGCCAGCAGAGCGGGGGGGCGCAATGAGCAGTTCTTC
CDR3aa: CASRAGGRNEQFF

d_gene: .
abundance: few
j_gene: TRBJ2-2
v_gene: TRBV24-1
CDR3nt: TGTGCCACCAGTGACTCGTTTACCGGGGAGCTGTTTTTT
CDR3aa: CATSDSFTGELFF

d_gene: .
abundance: .
j_gene: TRBJ2-3
v_gene: TRBV12-3/TRBV12-4
CDR3nt: TGTGCCAGCAGTCCCAGGGAGACAGATACGCAGTATTTT
CDR3aa: CASSPRETDTQYF

d_gene: .
abundance: few
j_gene: TRBJ2-4
v_gene: TRBV29-1
CDR3nt: TGCAGCGTCGTAGGGGGGGGCTACCTAGCCAAAAACATTCAGTACTTC
CDR3aa: CSVVGGGYLAKNIQYF

d_gene: TRBD1
abundance: .
j_gene: TRBJ1-1
v_gene: TRBV6-1
CDR3nt: TGTGCCAGCAGTGGGCGGACAGGGACGCAGAACACTGAAGCTTTCTTT
CDR3aa: CASSGRTGTQNTEAFF

d_gene: TRBD1
abundance: .
j_gene: TRBJ1-3
v_gene: TRBV12-3/TRBV12-4
CDR3nt: TGTGCCAGCAGGGGCCAGGGGGGGCACACCATATATTTT
CDR3aa: CASRGQGGHTIYF

d_gene: .
abundance: .
j_gene: TRBJ1-5
v_gene: TRBV6-5
CDR3nt: TGTGCCAGCAGTTACTCGCTGCTACAGGGACTCAATCAGCCCCAGCATTTT
CDR3aa: CASSYSLLQGLNQPQHF

d_gene: .
abundance: .
j_gene: TRBJ2-5
v_gene: TRBV6-1
CDR3nt: TGTGCCAGCAGTGGGGGGACCCAAGAGACCCAGTACTTC
CDR3aa: CASSGGTQETQYF

d_gene: .
abundance: .
j_gene: TRBJ1-1
v_gene: TRBV7-9
CDR3nt: TGTGCCAGCAGCGCCCTAAAAAACACTGAAGCTTTCTTT
CDR3aa: CASSALKNTEAFF

d_gene: .
abundance: few
j_gene: TRBJ1-5
v_gene: TRBV9
CDR3nt: TGTGCCAGCAGCGCTACGGGACTGAATAGCAATCAGCCCCAGCATTTT
CDR3aa: CASSATGLNSNQPQHF

d_gene: .
abundance: .
j_gene: TRBJ2-2
v_gene: TRBV24-1
CDR3nt: TGTGCCACCAGTGATTATCAGGGGACCGGGGAGCTGTTTTTT
CDR3aa: CATSDYQGTGELFF

d_gene: TRBD1
abundance: .
j_gene: TRBJ2-7
v_gene: TRBV3-1
CDR3nt: TGTGCCAGCAGCCAGGGGACAGGGGATCCCTACGAGCAGTACTTC
CDR3aa: CASSQGTGDPYEQYF

d_gene: .
abundance: few
j_gene: TRBJ2-1
v_gene: TRBV4-3
CDR3nt: TGCGCCAGCAGCCAGGCTACCTGGAATGAGCAGTTCTTC
CDR3aa: CASSQATWNEQFF

d_gene: .
abundance: .
j_gene: TRBJ1-3
v_gene: TRBV15
CDR3nt: TGTGCCACCAGCAGCCACGGAAGGGCTGGAAACACCATATATTTT
CDR3aa: CATSSHGRAGNTIYF

d_gene: .
abundance: few
j_gene: TRBJ1-1
v_gene: TRBV27
CDR3nt: TGTGCCAGCAGTTTACTGACCTCTGGGGGGAACACTGAAGCTTTCTTT
CDR3aa: CASSLLTSGGNTEAFF

d_gene: .
abundance: .
j_gene: TRBJ1-2
v_gene: TRBV12-3/TRBV12-4
CDR3nt: TGTGCCAGCAGTGCCTGGGGGGGTAACTATGGCTACACCTTC
CDR3aa: CASSAWGGNYGYTF

d_gene: TRBD1
abundance: .
j_gene: TRBJ2-7
v_gene: TRBV12-3/TRBV12-4
CDR3nt: TGTGCCAGCAGCCGGGACAGTCAGTACGAGCAGTACTTC
CDR3aa: CASSRDSQYEQYF

d_gene: .
abundance: .
j_gene: TRBJ2-7
v_gene: TRBV27
CDR3nt: TGTGCCAGCAGTTTAAGGGGCAGGACGGTCCTCCGATACTTTCGCGAGCAGTACTTC
CDR3aa: CASSLRGRTVLRYFREQYF

d_gene: .
abundance: .
j_gene: TRBJ1-1
v_gene: TRBV7-9
CDR3nt: TGTGCCAGCAGCGATTACTTAGGGTGGAGGACTGAAGCTTTCTTT
CDR3aa: CASSDYLGWRTEAFF

d_gene: .
abundance: .
j_gene: TRBJ1-1
v_gene: TRBV11-2
CDR3nt: TGTGCCAGCAGTTGGTGGGGGGGCAACACTGAAGCTTTCTTT
CDR3aa: CASSWWGGNTEAFF

d_gene: TRBD2
abundance: .
j_gene: TRBJ2-3
v_gene: TRBV25-1
CDR3nt: TGTGCCAGCAGTGACCCCCTAGGGGAGGGTACAGATACGCAGTATTTT
CDR3aa: CASSDPLGEGTDTQYF

d_gene: .
abundance: .
j_gene: TRBJ2-7
v_gene: TRBV20-1
CDR3nt: TGCAGTGCTAGAGCGGGCGTCTACGAGCAGTACTTC
CDR3aa: CSARAGVYEQYF

d_gene: TRBD1
abundance: few
j_gene: TRBJ2-1
v_gene: TRBV4-1
CDR3nt: TGCGCCAGCAGCTTAATTTTCCGGGACAGTGTGTACAATGAGCAGTTCTTC
CDR3aa: CASSLIFRDSVYNEQFF

d_gene: .
abundance: .
j_gene: TRBJ2-2
v_gene: TRBV10-2
CDR3nt: TGCGCCAGCTCCAGGACGGGGGCGTCGGACACCGGGGAGCTGTTTTTT
CDR3aa: CASSRTGASDTGELFF

d_gene: TRBD1
abundance: .
j_gene: TRBJ2-1
v_gene: TRBV24-1
CDR3nt: TGTGCCACCAGTGATTACAGGGGGAGCTCCTACAATGAGCAGTTCTTC
CDR3aa: CATSDYRGSSYNEQFF

d_gene: .
abundance: .
j_gene: TRBJ2-1
v_gene: TRBV4-3
CDR3nt: TGCGCCAGCAGCCAAGGGACTAACCCCTCCTACAATGAGCAGTTCTTC
CDR3aa: CASSQGTNPSYNEQFF

d_gene: TRBD2
abundance: few
j_gene: TRBJ2-5
v_gene: TRBV25-1
CDR3nt: TGTGCCAGCAGTAGGGCTAGCGGGGCCCAAGAGACCCAGTACTTC
CDR3aa: CASSRASGAQETQYF

d_gene: .
abundance: .
j_gene: TRBJ2-3
v_gene: TRBV2
CDR3nt: TGTGCCAGCAGTGGTGTTGGTGCAGATACGCAGTATTTT
CDR3aa: CASSGVGADTQYF